This entry is about one T cell receptor beta chain. Its matching antigen is unknown. The data belong to a study of OX40 agonist ivuxolimab in advanced cancers. Across the whole study: The dose-escalation cohort was about 80% male, with a mean age of approximately 61 years, ranging roughly 20 to 90.

Study-level results: On average, CD8+ T cells showed a greater number of expanded clones than CD4+.

TCRdb's table, derived via immunoSEQ multiplex PCR, lists solely in-frame clones and lacks some. The sample records approximately 44,000 clones, around 84% being singletons. The ends were cut back, 6 bases at V and 2 bases at J, with 4 bases in the middle. The germline V gene has CDR1 MNHNY and CDR2 SVGAGI (reference sequence). The CDR3 contains 12 residues. Here the sequenced sample was CD4+ or CD8+ T cells sorted from blood, taken in a trial of the OX40 agonist ivuxolimab. This TCR derives from an adult with an advanced solid tumor such as melanoma, head and neck, liver or kidney cancer. V usage is TRBV6-6 and J usage is TRBJ2-2; D gene unclear. In DNA form, the CDR3 reads TGTGCCAGCAGGCTAAACACCGGGGAGCTGTTTTTT. Translating gives CASRLNTGELFF.